These T cell receptor beta chains were read from a single sample in a study of vaccination effects on CD4 cells after COVID-19. These TCRs are of unknown antigen specificity. Only in-frame clones appear in the TCRdb table, and some are missing; sequencing was by immunoSEQ multiplex PCR. The sample carries tens of thousands of clones, 65% to 75% recorded once. The specimen comprised CD4+ T cells from PBMCs cultured with HCoV-OC43 spike peptides, sampled after COVID-19 vaccination. Source of these receptors: a human donor who received a COVID-19 vaccine. CDR3s include the opening cysteine and the closing phenylalanine or tryptophan. The D gene is left open where the match is weak. The size of a clone is reported for some rows only, either as once, few or many, or as a class for expanded clones.

clone size: -; V gene: TRBV5-1; J gene: TRBJ2-7; D gene: -; CDR3 protein: CASSLVGGRGYEQYF; CDR3 DNA: TGCGCCAGCAGCTTGGTAGGGGGTCGGGGCTACGAGCAGTACTTC
clone size: -; V gene: TRBV19; J gene: TRBJ2-1; D gene: TRBD1; CDR3 protein: CASSIAGGQGQFF; CDR3 DNA: TGTGCCAGTAGTATAGCAGGGGGACAGGGGCAGTTCTTC
clone size: -; V gene: TRBV24-1; J gene: TRBJ2-2; D gene: -; CDR3 protein: CATSDTGELFF; CDR3 DNA: TGTGCCACCAGTGATACCGGGGAGCTGTTTTTT
clone size: -; V gene: TRBV6-1; J gene: TRBJ2-1; D gene: -; CDR3 protein: CASSVGAVLSHNEQFF; CDR3 DNA: TGTGCCAGCAGTGTTGGAGCAGTTCTCTCACACAATGAGCAGTTCTTC
clone size: -; V gene: TRBV10-3; J gene: TRBJ2-1; D gene: TRBD2; CDR3 protein: CAISGLAGGNNEQFF; CDR3 DNA: TGTGCCATCAGTGGCCTGGCGGGAGGTAACAATGAGCAGTTCTTC
clone size: -; V gene: TRBV30; J gene: TRBJ1-5; D gene: TRBD1; CDR3 protein: CAWSTPGQGNQPQHF; CDR3 DNA: TGTGCCTGGAGTACCCCTGGACAGGGCAATCAGCCCCAGCATTTT
clone size: medium-sized; V gene: TRBV7-7; J gene: TRBJ1-4; D gene: -; CDR3 protein: CASSSGRGSNEKLFF; CDR3 DNA: TGTGCCAGCAGCTCCGGTCGGGGTTCAAATGAAAAACTGTTTTTT
clone size: -; V gene: TRBV18; J gene: TRBJ2-1; D gene: TRBD2; CDR3 protein: CATSGTRSSNEQFF; CDR3 DNA: TGTGCCACCTCAGGGACTAGGAGTTCCAATGAGCAGTTCTTC
clone size: -; V gene: TRBV19; J gene: TRBJ1-2; D gene: -; CDR3 protein: CASSLQISYYGYTF; CDR3 DNA: TGTGCCAGTAGTCTGCAAATCTCCTACTATGGCTACACCTTC
clone size: few; V gene: TRBV18; J gene: TRBJ1-6; D gene: -; CDR3 protein: CASSAQGGDLSPLHF; CDR3 DNA: TGTGCCAGCTCCGCCCAGGGAGGCGATTTATCACCCCTCCACTTT
clone size: -; V gene: TRBV19; J gene: TRBJ2-4; D gene: -; CDR3 protein: CASSGDRGIAKNIQYF; CDR3 DNA: TGTGCCAGTAGTGGAGATAGGGGAATAGCCAAAAACATTCAGTACTTC
clone size: -; V gene: TRBV27; J gene: TRBJ1-5; D gene: -; CDR3 protein: CASSLFGNQPQHF; CDR3 DNA: TGTGCCAGCAGTTTATTTGGCAATCAGCCCCAGCATTTT
clone size: -; V gene: TRBV29-1; J gene: TRBJ2-7; D gene: TRBD2; CDR3 protein: CSVRTGTSYSVGGYEQYF; CDR3 DNA: TGCAGCGTGAGGACGGGGACTAGCTACTCCGTCGGCGGCTACGAGCAGTACTTC
clone size: once; V gene: TRBV3-1/TRBV3-2; J gene: TRBJ2-7; D gene: -; CDR3 protein: CASSAKFYEQYF; CDR3 DNA: TGTGCCAGCAGCGCCAAATTCTACGAGCAGTACTTC
clone size: -; V gene: TRBV6-5; J gene: TRBJ1-1; D gene: -; CDR3 protein: CASSYSRRQVTEAFF; CDR3 DNA: TGTGCCAGCAGTTACTCCCGGAGGCAAGTCACTGAAGCTTTCTTT
clone size: -; V gene: TRBV5-1; J gene: TRBJ2-3; D gene: -; CDR3 protein: CASSLSRDSIRGYF; CDR3 DNA: TGCGCCAGCAGCTTGTCCCGGGACTCTATCCGGGGGTATTTT
clone size: -; V gene: TRBV6-5; J gene: TRBJ2-3; D gene: -; CDR3 protein: CASSYSWAQANTQYF; CDR3 DNA: TGTGCCAGCAGTTACTCTTGGGCTCAGGCAAATACGCAGTATTTT
clone size: -; V gene: TRBV15; J gene: TRBJ2-5; D gene: TRBD2; CDR3 protein: CATSRGLAGGETQYF; CDR3 DNA: TGTGCCACCAGCAGGGGTCTAGCGGGAGGAGAGACCCAGTACTTC
clone size: -; V gene: TRBV7-9; J gene: TRBJ2-1; D gene: TRBD2; CDR3 protein: CASTPTGLAGGGRYNEQFF; CDR3 DNA: TGTGCCAGCACCCCGACCGGACTAGCGGGGGGAGGGCGTTACAATGAGCAGTTCTTC
clone size: -; V gene: TRBV6-2/TRBV6-3; J gene: TRBJ2-4; D gene: -; CDR3 protein: CASSNTGVVVAGAKNIQYF; CDR3 DNA: TGTGCCAGCAGCAATACAGGGGTCGTGGTAGCGGGAGCCAAAAACATTCAGTACTTC
clone size: -; V gene: TRBV30; J gene: TRBJ1-6; D gene: -; CDR3 protein: CAWSRTVSPLHF; CDR3 DNA: TGTGCCTGGAGTCGGACTGTATCACCCCTCCACTTT
clone size: -; V gene: TRBV5-1; J gene: TRBJ1-1; D gene: -; CDR3 protein: CASSKDRNTEAFF; CDR3 DNA: TGCGCCAGCAGCAAGGACAGGAACACTGAAGCTTTCTTT
clone size: -; V gene: TRBV3-1/TRBV3-2; J gene: TRBJ2-4; D gene: -; CDR3 protein: CASSQDGPGLAKNIQYF; CDR3 DNA: TGTGCCAGCAGCCAAGATGGACCGGGGCTAGCCAAAAACATTCAGTACTTC
clone size: once; V gene: TRBV12-3/TRBV12-4; J gene: TRBJ1-2; D gene: -; CDR3 protein: CASSLTESYGYTF; CDR3 DNA: TGTGCCAGCAGTTTAACTGAGTCATATGGCTACACCTTC
clone size: -; V gene: TRBV3-1/TRBV3-2; J gene: TRBJ2-1; D gene: -; CDR3 protein: CASSQERVQYNEQFF; CDR3 DNA: TGTGCCAGCAGCCAAGAGCGGGTCCAGTACAATGAGCAGTTCTTC
clone size: once; V gene: TRBV7-2; J gene: TRBJ1-6; D gene: TRBD1; CDR3 protein: CASSPLSGSGGSGPLHF; CDR3 DNA: TGTGCCAGCAGCCCCCTGAGCGGGTCAGGGGGTTCTGGTCCCCTCCACTTT
clone size: -; V gene: TRBV7-9; J gene: TRBJ1-6; D gene: -; CDR3 protein: CASSPAGSYNSPLHF; CDR3 DNA: TGTGCCAGCAGCCCCGCGGGCTCCTATAATTCACCCCTCCACTTT
clone size: few; V gene: TRBV6-5; J gene: TRBJ2-7; D gene: TRBD2; CDR3 protein: CASSMLAGEKQYF; CDR3 DNA: TGTGCCAGCAGTATGCTAGCGGGAGAGAAGCAGTACTTC
clone size: -; V gene: TRBV25-1; J gene: TRBJ1-2; D gene: -; CDR3 protein: CASSPRVNYGYTF; CDR3 DNA: TGTGCCAGCTCCCCGAGGGTAAACTATGGCTACACCTTC
clone size: -; V gene: TRBV19; J gene: TRBJ1-5; D gene: -; CDR3 protein: CASSIRAGNQPQHF; CDR3 DNA: TGTGCCAGTAGTATAAGGGCGGGAAATCAGCCCCAGCATTTT
clone size: -; V gene: TRBV5-4; J gene: TRBJ1-4; D gene: TRBD1; CDR3 protein: CASSHPGQGEKLFF; CDR3 DNA: TGTGCCAGCAGCCACCCCGGACAGGGCGAAAAACTGTTTTTT
clone size: few; V gene: TRBV7-2; J gene: TRBJ1-2; D gene: -; CDR3 protein: CASSIDRQYGYTF; CDR3 DNA: TGTGCCAGCAGCATTGACCGGCAATATGGCTACACCTTC
clone size: -; V gene: TRBV9; J gene: TRBJ2-1; D gene: TRBD2; CDR3 protein: CASSPGTTYNEQFF; CDR3 DNA: TGTGCCAGCAGCCCTGGGACTACCTACAATGAGCAGTTCTTC
clone size: -; V gene: TRBV16; J gene: TRBJ2-3; D gene: -; CDR3 protein: CASSRRGRTDTQYF; CDR3 DNA: TGTGCCAGCAGCCGACGGGGGAGGACAGATACGCAGTATTTT
clone size: -; V gene: TRBV11-2; J gene: TRBJ2-4; D gene: TRBD2; CDR3 protein: CASSWTGTSGSGDIQYF; CDR3 DNA: TGTGCCAGCAGTTGGACCGGGACTAGCGGGAGTGGGGACATTCAGTACTTC
clone size: -; V gene: TRBV19; J gene: TRBJ1-3; D gene: -; CDR3 protein: CASSIRGSGNTIYF; CDR3 DNA: TGTGCCAGTAGTATCCGGGGGTCTGGAAACACCATATATTTT
clone size: -; V gene: TRBV5-4; J gene: TRBJ2-6; D gene: -; CDR3 protein: CASSHRTGPAGANVLTF; CDR3 DNA: TGTGCCAGCAGCCACAGGACGGGCCCCGCGGGGGCCAACGTCCTGACTTTC
clone size: -; V gene: TRBV5-1; J gene: TRBJ1-4; D gene: TRBD1; CDR3 protein: CASSALGQGNEKLFF; CDR3 DNA: TGCGCCAGCAGCGCGCTGGGACAGGGCAATGAAAAACTGTTTTTT
clone size: few; V gene: TRBV27; J gene: TRBJ1-1; D gene: -; CDR3 protein: CASSYRDRTEAFF; CDR3 DNA: TGTGCCAGCAGTTATAGGGATCGGACTGAAGCTTTCTTT
clone size: -; V gene: TRBV9; J gene: TRBJ1-1; D gene: -; CDR3 protein: CASSVRAGVDNTEAFF; CDR3 DNA: TGTGCCAGCAGCGTAAGGGCGGGCGTAGACAACACTGAAGCTTTCTTT
clone size: -; V gene: TRBV9; J gene: TRBJ1-1; D gene: -; CDR3 protein: CASSVAIGAEAFF; CDR3 DNA: TGTGCCAGCAGCGTAGCTATCGGTGCTGAAGCTTTCTTT